The clone carrying this T cell receptor (beta chain) was seen more than once but under ten times. Its specificity is not known. This sample was taken from a study of beta chain features in type 1 diabetes. Study observations and caveats: There was a moderate but significant shortening of TCRB CDR3s in all four CD4+ subsets of Type 1 diabetes patients.

CDR3 length: 15 amino acids. Germline trimming cut 0 bases from V and 3 bases from J; bases unmatched to any gene: 5. The germline gives CDR1 SGHTA, CDR2 FQGNSA. As every portion of the isolated RNA was reverse transcribed, the sequencing read expressed TCRB transcripts. Libraries were prepared by immunoSEQ multiplex PCR; TCRdb keeps only in-frame clonotypes and omits some of them. The sample yields roughly 300,000 clones, 7% to 10% seen once. The sequence derives from a man younger than 40 with type 1 diabetes. V and J are TRBV7-2 and TRBJ2-7; 7 bases align to TRBD1. Material for sequencing was central memory CD4+ T cells from blood. CDR3 residues: CASSLAGTAFYEQYF. The CDR3 nucleotides are TGTGCCAGCAGCTTAGCAGGGACAGCCTTCTACGAGCAGTACTTC. Looking up the rest from reference TRBV7-2 and TRBJ2-7 gives the full variable domain: GAGVSQSPSNKVTEKGKDVELRCDPISGHTALYWYRQSLGQGLEFLIYFQGNSAPDKSGLPSDRFSAERTGGSVSTLTIQRTQQEDSAVYLCASSLAGTAFYEQYFGPGTRLTVT.